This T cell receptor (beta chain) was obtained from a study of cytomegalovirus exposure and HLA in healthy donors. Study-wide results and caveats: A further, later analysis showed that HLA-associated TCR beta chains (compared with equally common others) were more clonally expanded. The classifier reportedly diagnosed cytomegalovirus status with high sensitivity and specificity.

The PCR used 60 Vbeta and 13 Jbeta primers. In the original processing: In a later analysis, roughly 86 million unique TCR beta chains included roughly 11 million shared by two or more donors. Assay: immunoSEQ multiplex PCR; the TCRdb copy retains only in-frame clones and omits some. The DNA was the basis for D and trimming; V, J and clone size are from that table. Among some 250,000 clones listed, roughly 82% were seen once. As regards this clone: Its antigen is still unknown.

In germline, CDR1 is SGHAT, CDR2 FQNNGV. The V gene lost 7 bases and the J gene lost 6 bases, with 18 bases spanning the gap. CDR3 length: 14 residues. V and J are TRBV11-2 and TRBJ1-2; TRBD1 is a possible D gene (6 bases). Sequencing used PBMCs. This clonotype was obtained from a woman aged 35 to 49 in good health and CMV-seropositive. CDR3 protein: CASTRNRDHNGYTF. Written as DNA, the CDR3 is TGTGCCAGCACGCGGAACAGGGATCATAATGGCTACACCTTC.